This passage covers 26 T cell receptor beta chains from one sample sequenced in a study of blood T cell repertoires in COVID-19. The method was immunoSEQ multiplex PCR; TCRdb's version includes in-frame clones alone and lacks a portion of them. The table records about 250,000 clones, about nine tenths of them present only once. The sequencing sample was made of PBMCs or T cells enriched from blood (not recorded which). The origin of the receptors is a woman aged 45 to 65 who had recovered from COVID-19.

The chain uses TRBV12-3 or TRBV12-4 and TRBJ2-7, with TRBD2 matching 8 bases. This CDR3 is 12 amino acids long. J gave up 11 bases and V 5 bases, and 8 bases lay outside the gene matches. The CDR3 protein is CASSPGLGVEYF. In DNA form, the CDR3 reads TGTGCCAGCAGTCCGGGACTAGGTGTCGAGTACTTC.

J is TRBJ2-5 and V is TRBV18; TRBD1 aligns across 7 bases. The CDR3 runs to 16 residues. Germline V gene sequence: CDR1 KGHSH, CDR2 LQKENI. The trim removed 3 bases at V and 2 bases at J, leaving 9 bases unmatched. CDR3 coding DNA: TGTGCCAGCTCACCCCTGGGACAGCCCGCACAAGAGACCCAGTACTTC. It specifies CASSPLGQPAQETQYF.

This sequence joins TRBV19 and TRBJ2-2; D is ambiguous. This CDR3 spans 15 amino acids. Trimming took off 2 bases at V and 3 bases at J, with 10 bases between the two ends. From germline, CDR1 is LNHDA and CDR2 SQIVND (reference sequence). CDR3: CASSITAGYTGELFF. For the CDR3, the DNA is TGTGCCAGTAGTATAACGGCAGGTTACACCGGGGAGCTGTTTTTT.

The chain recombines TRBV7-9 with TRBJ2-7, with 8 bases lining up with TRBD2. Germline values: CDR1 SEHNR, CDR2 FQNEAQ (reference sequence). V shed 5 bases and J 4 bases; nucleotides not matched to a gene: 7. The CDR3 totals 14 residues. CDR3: CASSASGRGYEQYF. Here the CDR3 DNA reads TGTGCCAGCAGCGCCAGCGGGAGAGGGTACGAGCAGTACTTC.

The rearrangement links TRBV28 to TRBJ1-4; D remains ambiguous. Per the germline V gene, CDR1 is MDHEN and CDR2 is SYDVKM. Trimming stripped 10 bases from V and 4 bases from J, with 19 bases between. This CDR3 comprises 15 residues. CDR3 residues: CATNSGGLGNEKLFF. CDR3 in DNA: TGTGCCACCAACTCCGGCGGGCTCGGTAATGAAAAACTGTTTTTT.

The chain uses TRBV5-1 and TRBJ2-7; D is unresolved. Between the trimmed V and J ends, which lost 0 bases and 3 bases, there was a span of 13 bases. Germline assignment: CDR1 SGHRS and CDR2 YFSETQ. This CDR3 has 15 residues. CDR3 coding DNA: TGCGCCAGCAGCTTGGTATCGGGTAATAGCTACGAGCAGTACTTC. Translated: CASSLVSGNSYEQYF. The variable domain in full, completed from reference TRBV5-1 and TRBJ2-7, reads KAGVTQTPRYLIKTRGQQVTLSCSPISGHRSVSWYQQTPGQGLQFLFEYFSETQRNKGNFPGRFSGRQFSNSRSEMNVSTLELGDSALYLCASSLVSGNSYEQYFGPGTRLTVT.

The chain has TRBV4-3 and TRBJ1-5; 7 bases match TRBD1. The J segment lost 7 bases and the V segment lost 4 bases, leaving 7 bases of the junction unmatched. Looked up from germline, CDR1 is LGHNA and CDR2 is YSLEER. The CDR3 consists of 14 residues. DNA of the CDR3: TGCGCCAGCAGCCCCGAAGGGGGCCGACAGCCCCAGCATTTT. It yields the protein CASSPEGGRQPQHF.

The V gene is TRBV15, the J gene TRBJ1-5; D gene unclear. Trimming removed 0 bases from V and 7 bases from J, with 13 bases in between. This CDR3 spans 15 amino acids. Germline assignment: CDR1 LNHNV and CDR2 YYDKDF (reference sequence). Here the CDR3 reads CATSRDRLSGQPQHF. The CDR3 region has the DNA TGTGCCACCAGCAGAGATCGGCTGAGCGGGCAGCCCCAGCATTTT.

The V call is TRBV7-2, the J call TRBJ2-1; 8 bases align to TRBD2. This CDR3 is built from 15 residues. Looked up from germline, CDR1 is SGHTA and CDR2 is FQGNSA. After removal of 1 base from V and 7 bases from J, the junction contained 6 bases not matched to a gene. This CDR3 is CASSLVGGGRNEQFF. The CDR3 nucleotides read TGTGCCAGCAGCTTAGTCGGGGGGGGCCGGAATGAGCAGTTCTTC.

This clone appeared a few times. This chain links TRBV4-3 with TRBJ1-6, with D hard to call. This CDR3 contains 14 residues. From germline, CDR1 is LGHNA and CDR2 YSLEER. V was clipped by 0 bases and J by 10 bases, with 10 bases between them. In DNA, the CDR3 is TGCGCCAGCAGCCAAGATCAATGGAGGTCACCCCTCCACTTT. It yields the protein CASSQDQWRSPLHF.

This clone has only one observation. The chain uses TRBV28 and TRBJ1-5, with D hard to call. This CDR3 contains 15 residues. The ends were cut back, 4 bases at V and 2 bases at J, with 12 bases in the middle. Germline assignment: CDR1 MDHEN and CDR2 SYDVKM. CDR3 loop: CASSSISSGNQPQHF. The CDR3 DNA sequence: TGTGCCAGCAGTTCTATAAGTTCGGGCAATCAGCCCCAGCATTTT.

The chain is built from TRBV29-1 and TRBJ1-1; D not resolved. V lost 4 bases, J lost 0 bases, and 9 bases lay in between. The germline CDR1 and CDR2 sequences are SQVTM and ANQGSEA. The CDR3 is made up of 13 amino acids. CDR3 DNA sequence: TGCAGCGTTGGCGCGGTACTGAACACTGAAGCTTTCTTT. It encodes CSVGAVLNTEAFF. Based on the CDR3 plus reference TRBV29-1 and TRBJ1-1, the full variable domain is SAVISQKPSRDICQRGTSLTIQCQVDSQVTMMFWYRQQPGQSLTLIATANQGSEATYESGFVIDKFPISRPNLTFSTLTVSNMSPEDSSIYLCSVGAVLNTEAFFGQGTRLTVV.

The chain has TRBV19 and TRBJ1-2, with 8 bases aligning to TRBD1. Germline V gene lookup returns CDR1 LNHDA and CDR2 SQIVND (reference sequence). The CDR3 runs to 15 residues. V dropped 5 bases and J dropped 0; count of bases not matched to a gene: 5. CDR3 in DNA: TGTGCCAGTAGTCCGGACAGGGCTACTAACTATGGCTACACCTTC. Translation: CASSPDRATNYGYTF.

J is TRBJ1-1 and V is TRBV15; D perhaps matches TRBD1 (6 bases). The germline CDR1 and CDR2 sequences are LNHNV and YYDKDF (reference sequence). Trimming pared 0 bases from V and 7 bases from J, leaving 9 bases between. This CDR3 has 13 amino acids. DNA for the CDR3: TGTGCCACCAGCAGAGACAGGGGTGATGAAGCTTTCTTT. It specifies CATSRDRGDEAFF.

CDR3 sequence: CASSHVPGTSGSTNTGELFF. DNA of the CDR3: TGCGCCAGCAGCCACGTTCCCGGGACTAGCGGGAGCACGAACACCGGGGAGCTGTTTTTT. This chain links TRBV4-3 with TRBJ2-2, with 14 positions matching TRBD2. The germline V gene encodes CDR1 LGHNA and CDR2 YSLEER. Losses at the gene ends were 3 bases for V and 0 bases for J; bases not matched to a gene: 9. The CDR3 is made up of 20 amino acids.

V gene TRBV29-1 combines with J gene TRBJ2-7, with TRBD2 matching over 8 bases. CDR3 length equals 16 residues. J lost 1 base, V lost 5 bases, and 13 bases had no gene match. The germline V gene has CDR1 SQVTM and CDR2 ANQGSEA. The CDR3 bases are TGCAGCGTTTCAGGGAATAGCGGGAAGCATTCCTACGAGCAGTACTTC. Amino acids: CSVSGNSGKHSYEQYF.

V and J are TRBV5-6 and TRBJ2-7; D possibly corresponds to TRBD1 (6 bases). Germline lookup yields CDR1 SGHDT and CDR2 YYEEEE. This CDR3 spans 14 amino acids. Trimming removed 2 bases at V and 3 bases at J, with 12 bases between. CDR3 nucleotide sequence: TGTGCCAGCAGCTTATTTCAGGGGATCTACGAGCAGTACTTC. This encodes CASSLFQGIYEQYF.

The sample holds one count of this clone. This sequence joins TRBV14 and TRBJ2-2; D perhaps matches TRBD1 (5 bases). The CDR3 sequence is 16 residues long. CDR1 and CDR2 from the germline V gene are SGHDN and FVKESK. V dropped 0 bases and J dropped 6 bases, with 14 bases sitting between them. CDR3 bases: TGTGCCAGCAGCCAAGATGGCAGGGCGTGGGCCGGGGAGCTGTTTTTT. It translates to CASSQDGRAWAGELFF.

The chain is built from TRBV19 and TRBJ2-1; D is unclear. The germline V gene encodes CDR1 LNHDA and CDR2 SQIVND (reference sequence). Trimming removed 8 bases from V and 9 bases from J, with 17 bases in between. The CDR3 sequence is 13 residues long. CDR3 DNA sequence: TGTGCCAGTCGTCCGACCTACTCTAGTGAGCAGTTCTTC. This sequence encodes CASRPTYSSEQFF.

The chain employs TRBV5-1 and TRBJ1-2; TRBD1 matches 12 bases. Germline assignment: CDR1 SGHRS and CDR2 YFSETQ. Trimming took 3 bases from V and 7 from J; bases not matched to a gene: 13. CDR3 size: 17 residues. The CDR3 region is CASSSGTGGGLVSGYTF. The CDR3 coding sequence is TGCGCCAGCAGCTCCGGGACAGGGGGCGGATTGGTGTCTGGCTACACCTTC.

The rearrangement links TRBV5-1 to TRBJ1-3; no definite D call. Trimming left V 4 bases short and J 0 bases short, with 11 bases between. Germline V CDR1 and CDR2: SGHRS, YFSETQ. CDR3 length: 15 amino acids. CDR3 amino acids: CASSPDSSSGNTIYF. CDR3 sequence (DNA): TGCGCCAGCAGCCCCGACTCGAGCTCTGGAAACACCATATATTTT.

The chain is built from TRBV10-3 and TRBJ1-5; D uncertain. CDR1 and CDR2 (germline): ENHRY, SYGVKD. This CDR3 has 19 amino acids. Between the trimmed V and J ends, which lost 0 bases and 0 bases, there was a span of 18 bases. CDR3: CAISESPRIKDYSNQPQHF. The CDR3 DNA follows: TGTGCCATCAGTGAGTCCCCCAGGATCAAGGATTATAGCAATCAGCCCCAGCATTTT.

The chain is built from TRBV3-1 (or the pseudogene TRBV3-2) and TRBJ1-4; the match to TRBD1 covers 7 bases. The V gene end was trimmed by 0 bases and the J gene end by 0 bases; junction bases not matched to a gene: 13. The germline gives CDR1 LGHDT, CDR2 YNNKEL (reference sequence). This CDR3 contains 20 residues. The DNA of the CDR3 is TGTGCCAGCAGCCAAGAGAGGTTGGAGGGGGCAGACCCAACTAATGAAAAACTGTTTTTT. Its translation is CASSQERLEGADPTNEKLFF.

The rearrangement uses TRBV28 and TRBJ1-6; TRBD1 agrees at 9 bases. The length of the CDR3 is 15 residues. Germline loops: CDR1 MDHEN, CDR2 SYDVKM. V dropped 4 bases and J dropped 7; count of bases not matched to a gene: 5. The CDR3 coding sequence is TGTGCCAGCAGTTCCGGGACAGGGAGAAATTCACCCCTCCACTTT. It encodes CASSSGTGRNSPLHF.

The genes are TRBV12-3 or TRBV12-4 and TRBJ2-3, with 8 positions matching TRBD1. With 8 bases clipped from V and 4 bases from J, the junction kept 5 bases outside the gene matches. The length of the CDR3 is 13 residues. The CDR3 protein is CASRRGQADTQYF. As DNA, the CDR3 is TGTGCCAGCCGCAGGGGGCAGGCAGATACGCAGTATTTT.

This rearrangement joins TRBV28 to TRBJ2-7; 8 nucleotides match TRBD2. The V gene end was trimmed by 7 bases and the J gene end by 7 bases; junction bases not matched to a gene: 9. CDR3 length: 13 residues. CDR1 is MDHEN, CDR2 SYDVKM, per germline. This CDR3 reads CASTRGGSGEQYF. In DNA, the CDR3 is TGTGCCAGCACCCGGGGGGGTTCGGGAGAGCAGTACTTC.